These 8 T cell receptor beta chains came from one sample sequenced in a study of blood T cell repertoires in COVID-19. Clones were sequenced by immunoSEQ multiplex PCR, and TCRdb holds only the in-frame ones, with some missing. This sample yields fewer than 15,000 clones, of which more than 70% are seen a single time; approximately 2.5% belongs to the top ten. Sample: peripheral blood. All receptors derive from a human donor in a cohort sampled during active COVID-19.

The chain couples TRBV9 to TRBJ2-1; 15 bases agree with TRBD2. The V gene's germline CDR1 is SGDLS and CDR2 YYNGEE. Unmatched junction bases numbered 5, after V lost 3 bases and J lost 7 bases. This CDR3 region has 16 residues. The CDR3 loop is CASSEAGTSGGNEQFF. CDR3 nucleotide sequence: TGTGCCAGCAGCGAAGCCGGGACTAGCGGGGGGAATGAGCAGTTCTTC.

The gene calls are TRBV11-3 and TRBJ1-6; 7 nucleotides match TRBD1. Per the germline V gene, CDR1 is SGHNT and CDR2 is YENEEA. The CDR3 runs 15 residues. The trim removed 6 bases at V and 7 bases at J, leaving 9 bases unmatched. The CDR3 protein is CASRSGTASNSPLHF. DNA for the CDR3: TGTGCCAGCAGATCCGGGACAGCTTCGAATTCACCCCTCCACTTT.

The chain combines TRBV10-3 with TRBJ1-5; TRBD1 aligns across 8 bases. J was trimmed by 5 bases and V by 4 bases; bases with no gene match: 7. In germline, CDR1 is ENHRY, CDR2 SYGVKD. The CDR3 extends over 15 amino acids. The CDR3 region has the DNA TGTGCCATCAGTGGGACAGGGTCGGGCGATCAGCCCCAGCATTTT. It is translated as CAISGTGSGDQPQHF.

As regards this clone: The junction does not match germline at one end; this may be a read error. The chain joins TRBV18 to TRBJ1-1, with 7 bases aligning to TRBD1. Germline V CDR1 and CDR2: KGHSH, LQKENI. CDR3 length: 15 residues. This CDR3 is CASSPQGRGNTEAFF. CDR3 in DNA: TGTGCCAGCTCTCCACAGGGGAGGGGGAACACTGAAGCTTTCTTT.

This chain uses TRBV6-2 or TRBV6-3 with TRBJ1-1, with TRBD1 matching 12 bases. V lost 6 bases and J lost 2; bases outside the gene matches: 7. CDR1 is MNHEY and CDR2 is SVGEGT in the germline V gene. The CDR3 is made up of 16 amino acids. The CDR3 region has the DNA TGTGCCAGCAGCCGGGGACAGGGGGCGATCAACACTGAAGCTTTCTTT. Translated, it gives CASSRGQGAINTEAFF.

The J gene is TRBJ2-7, the V gene TRBV6-5, with 9 bases fitting TRBD1. The CDR3 has 14 amino acids. With 5 bases clipped from V and 4 bases from J, the junction kept 6 bases outside the gene matches. CDR1 MNHEY and CDR2 SVGAGI come from the germline V gene. CDR3 residues: CASSPGTGSYEQYF. DNA for the CDR3: TGTGCCAGCAGTCCCGGGACAGGGAGTTACGAGCAGTACTTC.

The chain is built from TRBV4-3 and TRBJ2-7, with D unclear. The V end lost 2 bases, the J end lost 2 bases, and 10 bases lay between the germline ends. The CDR3 has 14 residues. CDR1 and CDR2 from the germline V gene are LGHNA and YSLEER. The CDR3 is CASSQNAAAYEQYF. The CDR3 region has the DNA TGCGCCAGCAGCCAAAACGCGGCGGCCTACGAGCAGTACTTC.

This chain links TRBV3-1 (or the pseudogene TRBV3-2) with TRBJ1-6; D might be TRBD1 (5 bases). Trimming pared 4 bases from V and 13 bases from J, leaving 14 bases between. The CDR3 is 13 amino acids. Germline values: CDR1 LGHDT, CDR2 YNNKEL (reference sequence). CDR3 in amino acids: CASSPGAGGPLHF. The DNA of the CDR3 is TGTGCCAGCAGCCCCGGCGCCGGGGGGCCCCTCCACTTT.